Given below is one T cell receptor beta chain in context. The antigen remains undetermined. The sample originates from a study of vaccination and CD4 T cells after COVID-19. Germline lookup yields CDR1 MNHEY and CDR2 SVGEGT. V lost 5 bases to trimming and J lost 6 bases; unmatched junction nucleotides: 15. CDR3 length equals 17 residues. Once obtained from cultured CD4+ T cells, the DNA was sequenced using the Oncomine TCR Beta short-read assay. Each CDR3 protein gets one entry after TCRdb re-called the PCR reads with MiXCR. The repertoire has roughly 20,000 distinct CDR3 sequences, approximately 50% of them found once; the top ten carry approximately 10%. Treatment denoted: roughly 10-day PBMC culture with coronavirus spike peptide pools or control peptides (ViraFEST assay).

Sample: CD4+ T cells from blood, cultured in vitro. This chain links TRBV6-2 or TRBV6-3 with TRBJ1-5, with 8 bases aligning to TRBD1. The TCR sequence derives from a human donor who had recovered from COVID-19. The CDR3 coding sequence is TGTGCCAGCAGTGGCTCCTTAAGGGCAGGGGGCTTTCAGCCCCAGCATTTT. Its translation: CASSGSLRAGGFQPQHF.